Listed below are T cell receptor beta chains from one sample, sequenced in a study of regulatory T cells in long-lasting Graves disease. A single record per CDR3 protein comes from TCRdb applying MiXCR to the multiplex PCR reads. This table has about 440,000 distinct CDR3 sequences, about 15% appearing once. The same sample was also studied in work on T cells in Graves' hyperthyroidism and ophthalmopathy.

Sequenced here: peripheral blood mononuclear cells (PBMCs), sampled at new diagnosis, from a patient treated with antithyroid drugs. Receptors originate from a woman aged 18 to 35 with Graves disease. Both conserved end residues are part of each CDR3. Each record gives: clone size, D gene, J gene, V gene, CDR3 DNA, CDR3 protein. A D gene is named only where the DNA matches it firmly. A clone size is listed for some rows: how often the clone was seen (once, few, many), or a class if it is expanded.

clone size: few; D gene: TRBD1; J gene: TRBJ2-7; V gene: TRBV19; CDR3 DNA: TGTGCCAGTAGGGGACAGACCTTAGTCGACTACGAGCAGTACTTC; CDR3 protein: CASRGQTLVDYEQYF
clone size: .; D gene: .; J gene: TRBJ2-7; V gene: TRBV30; CDR3 DNA: TGTGCCTGGAGTGTTGTCTCCTACGAGCAGTACTTC; CDR3 protein: CAWSVVSYEQYF
clone size: many; D gene: TRBD2; J gene: TRBJ2-7; V gene: TRBV19; CDR3 DNA: TGTGCCAGTAGACAACTAGCGGGCACCTCCTACGAGCAGTACTTC; CDR3 protein: CASRQLAGTSYEQYF
clone size: few; D gene: TRBD2; J gene: TRBJ2-3; V gene: TRBV5-1; CDR3 DNA: TGCGCCTCCACGGGGGCCAAGCGGGAGTGGAGCACAGATACGCAGTATTTT; CDR3 protein: CASTGAKREWSTDTQYF
clone size: few; D gene: .; J gene: TRBJ2-6; V gene: TRBV6-1; CDR3 DNA: TGTGCCAGCAGTCAAGACATTGGGTCCTCTGTCGTCCTGACTTTC; CDR3 protein: CASSQDIGSSVVLTF
clone size: many; D gene: TRBD2; J gene: TRBJ2-3; V gene: TRBV5-4; CDR3 DNA: TGTGCCAGCAGTTTTCGGGGGGGGAGCACAGATACGCAGTATTTT; CDR3 protein: CASSFRGGSTDTQYF
clone size: many; D gene: TRBD1; J gene: TRBJ1-3; V gene: TRBV28; CDR3 DNA: TGTGCCAGCAGAGGGACAGGTGGAAACACCATATATTTT; CDR3 protein: CASRGTGGNTIYF
clone size: many; D gene: TRBD1; J gene: TRBJ1-1; V gene: TRBV10-3; CDR3 DNA: TGTGCCATCAGAGGACAGGGCCATGAAGCTTTCTTT; CDR3 protein: CAIRGQGHEAFF
clone size: many; D gene: .; J gene: TRBJ2-4; V gene: TRBV11-2; CDR3 DNA: TGTGCCAGCAGTTCCGGGACGCACATTCAGTACTTC; CDR3 protein: CASSSGTHIQYF
clone size: few; D gene: .; J gene: TRBJ1-1; V gene: TRBV28; CDR3 DNA: TGTGCCAGCAGACCTACGCTTCCGGGAAGCATGAACACTGAAGCTTTCTTT; CDR3 protein: CASRPTLPGSMNTEAFF
clone size: many; D gene: .; J gene: TRBJ2-3; V gene: TRBV6-2/TRBV6-3; CDR3 DNA: TGTGCCAGCAGCAGACCCAACTCAGGAGATACGCAGTATTTT; CDR3 protein: CASSRPNSGDTQYF
clone size: .; D gene: .; J gene: TRBJ1-4; V gene: TRBV7-9; CDR3 DNA: TGTGCCAGCAGCTTAGGGGCGGGACCCTTTAATGAAAAACTGTTTTTT; CDR3 protein: CASSLGAGPFNEKLFF
clone size: many; D gene: TRBD2; J gene: TRBJ2-3; V gene: TRBV14; CDR3 DNA: TGTGCCAGCAGCCTCGGACTAGCGGGCCTCACAGATACGCAGTATTTT; CDR3 protein: CASSLGLAGLTDTQYF
clone size: many; D gene: .; J gene: TRBJ2-3; V gene: TRBV6-2/TRBV6-3; CDR3 DNA: TGTGCCAGCAGCCTAGGACCCTTTAGCACAGATACGCAGTATTTT; CDR3 protein: CASSLGPFSTDTQYF
clone size: many; D gene: TRBD2; J gene: TRBJ2-1; V gene: TRBV20-1; CDR3 DNA: TGCAGTGCTGGAGACTATAGCGGGACCAGCAATGAGCAGTTCTTC; CDR3 protein: CSAGDYSGTSNEQFF
clone size: few; D gene: TRBD2; J gene: TRBJ2-3; V gene: TRBV7-8; CDR3 DNA: TGTGCCAGCAGCTTACGGGACTACACAGATACGCAGTATTTT; CDR3 protein: CASSLRDYTDTQYF
clone size: many; D gene: .; J gene: TRBJ2-2; V gene: TRBV3-1; CDR3 DNA: TGTGCCAGCAGCCCCACTAGCACCGGGGAGCTGTTTTTT; CDR3 protein: CASSPTSTGELFF
clone size: .; D gene: .; J gene: TRBJ2-2; V gene: TRBV2; CDR3 DNA: TGTGCCAGCAGCAGGAGGGGGGCGCAGACCGGGGAGCTGTTTTTT; CDR3 protein: CASSRRGAQTGELFF
clone size: .; D gene: TRBD1; J gene: TRBJ2-2; V gene: TRBV7-3; CDR3 DNA: TGTGCCAGCAGCTTAGGGCCCCGGGACAGGGGCCGGGCCGGGGAGCTGTTTTTT; CDR3 protein: CASSLGPRDRGRAGELFF
clone size: few; D gene: TRBD2; J gene: TRBJ2-3; V gene: TRBV20-1; CDR3 DNA: TGCAGTGCTAGAGTTATGACTAGCGGGAGAACAGATACGCAGTATTTT; CDR3 protein: CSARVMTSGRTDTQYF
clone size: many; D gene: .; J gene: TRBJ2-3; V gene: TRBV5-1; CDR3 DNA: TGCGCCAGCAGTCGGGGGGCAACAGATACGCAGTATTTT; CDR3 protein: CASSRGATDTQYF
clone size: few; D gene: .; J gene: TRBJ1-6; V gene: TRBV10-1; CDR3 DNA: TGCGCCAGCAGTCGGGAATTTAATTCACCCCTCCACTTT; CDR3 protein: CASSREFNSPLHF
clone size: .; D gene: .; J gene: TRBJ2-7; V gene: TRBV28; CDR3 DNA: TGTGCCATCAGTGAGTCGGTTTCGGGTGGCGAGCAGTACTTC; CDR3 protein: CAISESVSGGEQYF
clone size: many; D gene: TRBD1; J gene: TRBJ1-1; V gene: TRBV3-1; CDR3 DNA: TGTGCCAGCAGCCCGGACAGGGCGGCAAGCACTGAAGCTTTCTTT; CDR3 protein: CASSPDRAASTEAFF